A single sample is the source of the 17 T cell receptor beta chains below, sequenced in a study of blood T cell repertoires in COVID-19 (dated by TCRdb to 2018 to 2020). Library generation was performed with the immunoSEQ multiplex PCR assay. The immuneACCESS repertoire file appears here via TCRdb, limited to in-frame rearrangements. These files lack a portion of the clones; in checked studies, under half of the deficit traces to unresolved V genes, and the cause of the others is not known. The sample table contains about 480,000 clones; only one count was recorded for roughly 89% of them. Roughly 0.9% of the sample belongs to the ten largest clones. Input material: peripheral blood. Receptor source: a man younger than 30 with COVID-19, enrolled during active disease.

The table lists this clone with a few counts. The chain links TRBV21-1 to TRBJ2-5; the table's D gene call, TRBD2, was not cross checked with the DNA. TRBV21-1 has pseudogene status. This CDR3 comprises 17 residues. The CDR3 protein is CASSKGSPGMGGETQYF. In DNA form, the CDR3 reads TGTGCCAGCAGCAAAGGTAGCCCAGGGATGGGAGGGGAGACCCAGTACTTC.

The CDR3 DNA is TGTGCCAGCAGTCCGAGGCGGGCCGCAGAGACCCAGTACTTC. It translates to CASSPRRAAETQYF. V gene TRBV6-5 combines with J gene TRBJ2-5; possibly TRBD2 for D (5 bases). V was pared by 5 bases and J by 4 bases, with 14 bases between. Per the germline V gene, CDR1 is MNHEY and CDR2 is SVGAGI. The CDR3 is 14 residues long.

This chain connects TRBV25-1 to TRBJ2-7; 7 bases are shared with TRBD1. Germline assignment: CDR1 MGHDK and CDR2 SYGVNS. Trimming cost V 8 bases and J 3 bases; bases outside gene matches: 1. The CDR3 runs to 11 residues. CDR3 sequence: CASGTVYEQYF. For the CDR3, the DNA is TGTGCCAGCGGGACAGTCTACGAGCAGTACTTC.

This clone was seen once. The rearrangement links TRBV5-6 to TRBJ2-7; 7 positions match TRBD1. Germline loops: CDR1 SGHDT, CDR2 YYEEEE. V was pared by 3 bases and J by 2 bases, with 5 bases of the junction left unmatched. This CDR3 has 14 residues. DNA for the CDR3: TGTGCCAGCAGCTCGGAGACAGGGCCCTACGAGCAGTACTTC. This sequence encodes CASSSETGPYEQYF. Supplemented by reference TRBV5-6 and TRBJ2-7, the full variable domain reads DAGVTQSPTHLIKTRGQQVTLRCSPKSGHDTVSWYQQALGQGPQFIFQYYEEEERQRGNFPDRFSGHQFPNYSSELNVNALLLGDSALYLCASSSETGPYEQYFGPGTRLTVT.

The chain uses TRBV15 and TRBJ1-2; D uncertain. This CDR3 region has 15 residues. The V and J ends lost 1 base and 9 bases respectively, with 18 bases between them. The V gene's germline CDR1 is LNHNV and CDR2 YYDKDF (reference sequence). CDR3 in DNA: TGTGCCACCAGCAGAGCTGGGCCGGCAGGCGATCGCTACACCTTC. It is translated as CATSRAGPAGDRYTF.

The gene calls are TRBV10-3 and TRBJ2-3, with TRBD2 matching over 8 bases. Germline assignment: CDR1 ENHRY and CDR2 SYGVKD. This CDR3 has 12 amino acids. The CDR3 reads CALTSGTDTQYF. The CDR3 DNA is TGTGCGTTGACTAGCGGCACAGATACGCAGTATTTT.

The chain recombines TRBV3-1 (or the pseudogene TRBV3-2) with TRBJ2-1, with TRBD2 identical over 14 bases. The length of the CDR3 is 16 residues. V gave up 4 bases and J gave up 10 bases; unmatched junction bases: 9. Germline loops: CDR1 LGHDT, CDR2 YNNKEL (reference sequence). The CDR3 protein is CASSLSTSGGAVEQFF. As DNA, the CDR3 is TGTGCCAGCAGCCTTTCGACTAGCGGGGGGGCGGTAGAGCAGTTCTTC.

Here the CDR3 DNA reads TGTGCCAGCAGCCGTGGGACAGGGAAGTACGAGCAGTACTTC. It yields the protein CASSRGTGKYEQYF. The rearrangement uses TRBV14 and TRBJ2-7; 9 bases fit TRBD1. The ends lost 4 bases at V and 4 bases at J; junction bases unmatched: 5. The CDR3 consists of 14 residues. Germline values: CDR1 SGHDN, CDR2 FVKESK.

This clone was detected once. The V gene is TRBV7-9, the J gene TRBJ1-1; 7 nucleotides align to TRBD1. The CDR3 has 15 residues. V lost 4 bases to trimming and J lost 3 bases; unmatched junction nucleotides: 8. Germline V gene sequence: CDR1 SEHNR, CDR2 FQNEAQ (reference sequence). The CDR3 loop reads CASSSPGGRYTEAFF. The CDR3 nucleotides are TGTGCCAGCAGCTCTCCAGGGGGTCGGTACACTGAAGCTTTCTTT.

CDR3 amino acids: CASSLGIGGEKLFF. The CDR3 nucleotides read TGTGCCAGCAGCTTAGGCATCGGGGGGGAAAAACTGTTTTTT. The chain is built from TRBV7-2 and TRBJ1-4; tentatively, D is TRBD1 (5 bases). The CDR3 extends over 14 amino acids. Germline assignment: CDR1 SGHTA and CDR2 FQGNSA. V lost 1 base and J 8 bases, leaving 11 bases between the germline ends.

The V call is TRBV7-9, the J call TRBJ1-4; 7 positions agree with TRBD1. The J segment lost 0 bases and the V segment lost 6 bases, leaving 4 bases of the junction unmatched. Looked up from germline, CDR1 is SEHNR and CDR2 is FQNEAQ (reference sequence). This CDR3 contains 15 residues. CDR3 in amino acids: CASRPTGATNEKLFF. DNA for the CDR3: TGTGCCAGCAGGCCCACAGGGGCAACTAATGAAAAACTGTTTTTT.

CDR3 sequence (DNA): TGTGCCAGCAGTGAAGGACAGGGGGCCATTCAAGAGACCCAGTACTTC. Amino acids: CASSEGQGAIQETQYF. The rearrangement uses TRBV25-1 and TRBJ2-5; 11 nucleotides line up with TRBD1. Germline CDR1 MGHDK, CDR2 SYGVNS. The V gene end was trimmed by 2 bases and the J gene end by 2 bases; junction bases not matched to a gene: 4. The CDR3 consists of 16 residues.

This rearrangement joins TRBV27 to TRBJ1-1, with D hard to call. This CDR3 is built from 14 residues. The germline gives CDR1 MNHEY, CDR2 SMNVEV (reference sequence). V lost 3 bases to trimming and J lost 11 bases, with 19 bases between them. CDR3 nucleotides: TGTGCCAGCAGTTTCCGTGGGCAAGAACGGTGGGCTTTCTTT. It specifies CASSFRGQERWAFF.

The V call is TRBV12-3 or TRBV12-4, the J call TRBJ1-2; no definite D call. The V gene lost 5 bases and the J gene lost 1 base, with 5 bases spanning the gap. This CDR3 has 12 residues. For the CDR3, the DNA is TGTGCCAGCAGTCGGGGTAACTATGGCTACACCTTC. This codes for CASSRGNYGYTF.

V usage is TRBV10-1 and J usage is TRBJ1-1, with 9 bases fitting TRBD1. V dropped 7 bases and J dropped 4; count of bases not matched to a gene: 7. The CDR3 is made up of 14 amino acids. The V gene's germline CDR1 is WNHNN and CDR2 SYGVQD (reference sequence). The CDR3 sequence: CASTQDRGGTEAFF. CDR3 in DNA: TGCGCCAGCACCCAGGACAGGGGAGGCACTGAAGCTTTCTTT.

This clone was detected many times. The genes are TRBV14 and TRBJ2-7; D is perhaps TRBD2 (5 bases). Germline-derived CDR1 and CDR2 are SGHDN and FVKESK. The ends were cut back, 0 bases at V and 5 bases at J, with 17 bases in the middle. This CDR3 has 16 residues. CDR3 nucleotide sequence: TGTGCCAGCAGCCAAGAAACAAGACCGTCCGGGAACGAGCAGTACTTC. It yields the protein CASSQETRPSGNEQYF.

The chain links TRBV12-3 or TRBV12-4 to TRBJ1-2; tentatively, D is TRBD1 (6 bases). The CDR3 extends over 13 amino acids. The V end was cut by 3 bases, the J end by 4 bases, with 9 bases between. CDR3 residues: CASSFDRSYGYTF. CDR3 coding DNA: TGTGCCAGCAGTTTCGACAGGTCCTATGGCTACACCTTC.